These 20 T cell receptor beta chains came from one sample sequenced in a study of cytomegalovirus exposure and HLA in healthy donors. 60 Vbeta and 13 Jbeta primers were used in PCR. Profiled with immunoSEQ multiplex PCR; TCRdb holds only in-frame clones, not every one. The table lists about 160,000 clones, 75% to 90% of them singletons, with approximately 4% in the top ten. The sequencing sample was made of PBMCs. The receptors originated from a man aged 45-65 years in good health and CMV-seropositive.

This sequence joins TRBV7-2 and TRBJ2-1; the match to TRBD2 covers 10 bases. V lost 1 base, J lost 5 bases, and 2 bases stayed unmatched. The CDR3 length is 15 residues. The germline gives CDR1 SGHTA, CDR2 FQGNSA. CDR3 in DNA: TGTGCCAGCAGCTTAGGAGCGGGGGGGAACAATGAGCAGTTCTTC. It encodes CASSLGAGGNNEQFF. Full variable domain (rest looked up from reference TRBV7-2 and TRBJ2-1): GAGVSQSPSNKVTEKGKDVELRCDPISGHTALYWYRQSLGQGLEFLIYFQGNSAPDKSGLPSDRFSAERTGGSVSTLTIQRTQQEDSAVYLCASSLGAGGNNEQFFGPGTRLTVL.

This clone has just a few counts. The V call is TRBV14, the J call TRBJ2-1, with 9 bases identical to TRBD2. The V gene's germline CDR1 is SGHDN and CDR2 FVKESK. Germline trimming cut 4 bases from V and 2 bases from J; bases unmatched to any gene: 6. CDR3 size: 16 residues. The CDR3 protein is CASSPIAGAAYNEQFF. As DNA, the CDR3 is TGTGCCAGCAGCCCCATAGCGGGGGCGGCCTACAATGAGCAGTTCTTC.

The V gene is TRBV29-1, the J gene TRBJ2-7; D gene unclear. Germline V gene lookup returns CDR1 SQVTM and CDR2 ANQGSEA. The CDR3 length is 12 residues. With 2 bases removed from V and 0 bases from J, the gap between germline ends came to 5 bases. The CDR3 loop reads CSVESDSYEQYF. CDR3 nucleotide sequence: TGCAGCGTTGAATCAGACTCCTACGAGCAGTACTTC.

The chain is built from TRBV5-4 and TRBJ2-5, with TRBD1 matching over 7 bases. Germline CDR1 and CDR2: SGHNT and YYREEE (reference sequence). This CDR3 has 13 amino acids. Germline trimming cut 4 bases from V and 5 bases from J; bases unmatched to any gene: 5. CDR3 nucleotides: TGTGCCAGCAGCCGAGACAGGGATGAGACCCAGTACTTC. As protein: CASSRDRDETQYF.

This chain links TRBV2 with TRBJ2-3; TRBD2 matches 7 bases. CDR1 is SNHLY and CDR2 is FYNNEI in the germline V gene. The length of the CDR3 is 15 residues. After removal of 4 bases from V and 1 base from J, the junction contained 5 bases not matched to a gene. CDR3 sequence (DNA): TGTGCCAGCAGTGTCCGACTAGCTGGCACAGATACGCAGTATTTT. This sequence encodes CASSVRLAGTDTQYF.

The chain couples TRBV7-2 to TRBJ2-7, with 14 positions matching TRBD2. The CDR3 extends over 17 amino acids. V gave up 5 bases and J gave up 0 bases; unmatched junction bases: 6. Per germline, CDR1 SGHTA and CDR2 FQGNSA. CDR3 sequence (DNA): TGTGCCAGCAGCCGCGGGACTAGCGGGGGACCCTCCTACGAGCAGTACTTC. Protein sequence: CASSRGTSGGPSYEQYF. The variable domain in full, with the rest retrieved from reference TRBV7-2 and TRBJ2-7, is GAGVSQSPSNKVTEKGKDVELRCDPISGHTALYWYRQSLGQGLEFLIYFQGNSAPDKSGLPSDRFSAERTGGSVSTLTIQRTQQEDSAVYLCASSRGTSGGPSYEQYFGPGTRLTVT.

V gene TRBV6-5 combines with J gene TRBJ2-5; TRBD1 matches at 7 bases. The J call may be faulty, since TRBJ2-7 better matches the DNA end. Germline V gives CDR1 MNHEY, CDR2 SVGAGI. The CDR3 extends over 13 amino acids. As DNA, the CDR3 is TGTGCCAGCAGTTATCAGGGGGCCTACGAGCAGTACTTC. Translated: CASSYQGAYEQYF.

The rearrangement links TRBV10-2 to TRBJ2-2; TRBD2 might be the D (5 bases). CDR1 and CDR2 from the germline V gene are WSHSY and SAAADI. The CDR3 spans 14 residues. The V end lost 4 bases, the J end lost 1 base, and 7 bases lay between the germline ends. The CDR3 region is CASSVAGNTGELFF. CDR3 nucleotides: TGCGCCAGCAGTGTTGCGGGGAACACCGGGGAGCTGTTTTTT.

The chain couples TRBV5-1 to TRBJ2-3, with TRBD1 matching 8 bases. V lost 0 bases and J lost 1; bases outside the gene matches: 1. The CDR3 length is 15 residues. The V gene's germline CDR1 is SGHRS and CDR2 YFSETQ. CDR3: CASSLEDRGTDTQYF. DNA of the CDR3: TGCGCCAGCAGCTTGGAGGACAGGGGCACAGATACGCAGTATTTT.

This clone is a singleton in its sample. The gene calls are TRBV7-9 and TRBJ2-5; D is undetermined. The CDR3 sequence is 11 residues long. Germline CDR1 SEHNR, CDR2 FQNEAQ (reference sequence). Trimming removed 5 bases at V and 2 bases at J, with 3 bases between. CDR3 amino acids: CASSRQETQYF. Here the CDR3 DNA reads TGTGCCAGCAGCCGTCAAGAGACCCAGTACTTC.

This clone was counted a few times. The chain has TRBV6-1 and TRBJ1-5; weak D call: TRBD1 (5 bases). This CDR3 is 14 amino acids long. Germline CDR1 reads MNHNS; CDR2 reads SASEGT. Trimming took off 3 bases at V and 7 bases at J, with 13 bases between the two ends. The CDR3 DNA follows: TGTGCCAGCAGTGATCGGCAGGGCTACCAGCCCCAGCATTTT. It is translated as CASSDRQGYQPQHF.

This clone was detected only a few times. The chain links TRBV21-1 to TRBJ1-6; no check of the table's D call, TRBD1, against the DNA was made. TRBV21-1 is recorded as a pseudogene. This CDR3 is built from 16 residues. The CDR3 protein is CASSPANRVYNSPLHF. The CDR3 DNA sequence: TGTGCCAGCAGCCCAGCTAACAGGGTCTATAATTCACCCCTCCACTTT.

This clone has only a few counts. The rearrangement uses TRBV6-1 and TRBJ1-4; D might be TRBD1 (6 bases). V was shortened by 6 bases and J by 5 bases, with 13 bases between the two germline ends. The CDR3 loop spans 14 amino acids. Germline V gives CDR1 MNHNS, CDR2 SASEGT. CDR3 protein: CASRQTGGNEKLFF. DNA for the CDR3: TGTGCCAGCAGGCAGACAGGCGGGAATGAAAAACTGTTTTTT.

The chain links TRBV6-6 to TRBJ1-1; no firm D call. The CDR3 runs 15 residues. Germline V gene data show CDR1 as MNHNY and CDR2 as SVGAGI (reference sequence). Trimming stripped 0 bases from V and 4 bases from J, with 12 bases between. CDR3 coding DNA: TGTGCCAGCAGTTACTCCGGGAACGATCGCACTGAAGCTTTCTTT. This codes for CASSYSGNDRTEAFF.

The rearrangement links TRBV6-1 to TRBJ1-2; the match to TRBD1 covers 9 bases. There are 18 residues in the CDR3. CDR1 and CDR2 (germline): MNHNS, SASEGT. Trimming at V came to 4 bases and at J to 2 bases, leaving 14 bases not matched to a gene. The CDR3, as DNA: TGTGCCAGCAGTGCCTCTATTCGGACAGGGGATTTCAACTATGGCTACACCTTC. Residues: CASSASIRTGDFNYGYTF.

The chain uses TRBV19 and TRBJ2-7; TRBD1 agrees at 11 bases. The CDR3 consists of 15 residues. The germline V gene encodes CDR1 LNHDA and CDR2 SQIVND (reference sequence). Trimming removed 6 bases from V and 0 bases from J; junction bases left unmatched: 4. CDR3 DNA sequence: TGTGCCAGTAGCCCCGGGACAGGGGGCTCCTACGAGCAGTACTTC. Its translation is CASSPGTGGSYEQYF.

The V call is TRBV9, the J call TRBJ2-1; 7 bases agree with TRBD2. CDR3 length: 15 amino acids. Unmatched junction bases numbered 4, after V lost 3 bases and J lost 1 base. Per germline, CDR1 SGDLS and CDR2 YYNGEE. This CDR3 reads CASSARAGSYNEQFF. For the CDR3, the DNA is TGTGCCAGCAGCGCCCGAGCGGGATCCTACAATGAGCAGTTCTTC.

The V and J genes are TRBV30 and TRBJ1-6; 7 nucleotides agree with TRBD1. This CDR3 has 12 amino acids. V shed 7 bases and J 5 bases; nucleotides not matched to a gene: 2. Germline values: CDR1 GTSNPN, CDR2 SVGIG (reference sequence). CDR3 nucleotides: TGTGCCTACGGGACAGATAATTCACCCCTCCACTTT. Translation: CAYGTDNSPLHF.

Notes on this clone: The identical CDR3 is also encoded by other nucleotide sequences in the sample. The chain combines TRBV9 with TRBJ1-1; tentatively, D is TRBD1 (5 bases). Germline CDR1 SGDLS, CDR2 YYNGEE. The CDR3 is made up of 14 amino acids. Between the trimmed V and J ends, which lost 0 bases and 1 base, there was a span of 7 bases. CDR3 loop: CASSVGGQNTEAFF. The CDR3 DNA follows: TGTGCCAGCAGCGTAGGGGGCCAGAACACTGAAGCTTTCTTT.

The chain employs TRBV2 and TRBJ2-5; 7 bases are shared with TRBD1. This CDR3 comprises 15 residues. V lost 4 bases and J lost 4; bases outside the gene matches: 9. Germline CDR1 and CDR2: SNHLY and FYNNEI. In DNA, the CDR3 is TGTGCCAGCAGTGGCGGACAGGCCCCTCGAGAGACCCAGTACTTC. This codes for CASSGGQAPRETQYF.